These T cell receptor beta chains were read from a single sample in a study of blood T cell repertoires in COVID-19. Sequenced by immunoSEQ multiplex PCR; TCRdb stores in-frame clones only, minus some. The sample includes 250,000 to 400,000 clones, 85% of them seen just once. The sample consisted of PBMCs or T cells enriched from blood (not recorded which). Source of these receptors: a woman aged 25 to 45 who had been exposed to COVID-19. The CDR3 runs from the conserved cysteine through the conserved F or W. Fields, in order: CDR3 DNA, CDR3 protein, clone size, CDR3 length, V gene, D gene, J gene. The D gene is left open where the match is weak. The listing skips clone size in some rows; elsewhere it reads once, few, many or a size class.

CDR3nt: TGTGCCAGCAGAAAACCCGGGACAGAGTTTGGCTACACCTTC
CDR3aa: CASRKPGTEFGYTF
abundance: many
len: 14
v_gene: TRBV27
d_gene: TRBD1
j_gene: TRBJ1-2

CDR3nt: TGTGCCAGCAGCTTGAGTGGGAGCTCCTACAATGAGCAGTTCTTC
CDR3aa: CASSLSGSSYNEQFF
abundance: NA
len: 15
v_gene: TRBV5-4
d_gene: NA
j_gene: TRBJ2-1

CDR3nt: TGTGCCAGCAGTCCCCAAGTAGGGGCAAGCTACGAGCAGTACTTC
CDR3aa: CASSPQVGASYEQYF
abundance: NA
len: 15
v_gene: TRBV27
d_gene: NA
j_gene: TRBJ2-7

CDR3nt: TGTGCCAGCAGCGACCGACAGGCCTACGAGCAGTACTTC
CDR3aa: CASSDRQAYEQYF
abundance: once
len: 13
v_gene: TRBV7-2
d_gene: NA
j_gene: TRBJ2-7

CDR3nt: TGTGCCAGCAGCCCTGGACAGGGTGAACGGCCCCAGCATTTT
CDR3aa: CASSPGQGERPQHF
abundance: NA
len: 14
v_gene: TRBV7-9
d_gene: TRBD1
j_gene: TRBJ1-5

CDR3nt: TGTGCCTGGAGTGGTCTAAATTCCGGGACAGGGGGGGCCGGGGAGCTGTTTTTT
CDR3aa: CAWSGLNSGTGGAGELFF
abundance: NA
len: 18
v_gene: TRBV30
d_gene: TRBD1
j_gene: TRBJ2-2

CDR3nt: TGTGCCAGCAGTGGACAGGGGGCGCTCGGTCAGCCCCAGCATTTT
CDR3aa: CASSGQGALGQPQHF
abundance: NA
len: 15
v_gene: TRBV25-1
d_gene: TRBD1
j_gene: TRBJ1-5

CDR3nt: TGTGCCACCCTTCCGGGACAGGGACCTATATCCAATTATGGCTACACCTTC
CDR3aa: CATLPGQGPISNYGYTF
abundance: NA
len: 17
v_gene: TRBV27
d_gene: TRBD1
j_gene: TRBJ1-2

CDR3nt: TGTGCCAGCAAGGGTGCGGGAAAGGGGAATGAAAAACTGTTTTTT
CDR3aa: CASKGAGKGNEKLFF
abundance: once
len: 15
v_gene: TRBV28
d_gene: NA
j_gene: TRBJ1-4

CDR3nt: TGCGCCAGCAGACAGGGGGCAAGGACTGAAGCTTTCTTT
CDR3aa: CASRQGARTEAFF
abundance: NA
len: 13
v_gene: TRBV5-1
d_gene: TRBD1
j_gene: TRBJ1-1

CDR3nt: TGTGCCAGCAGTTCGGCAGGGGGCATTAGCAATCAGCCCCAGCATTTT
CDR3aa: CASSSAGGISNQPQHF
abundance: NA
len: 16
v_gene: TRBV28
d_gene: TRBD1
j_gene: TRBJ1-5

CDR3nt: TGTGCCAGCAGTCAGGGACAGATCTATGGCTACACCTTC
CDR3aa: CASSQGQIYGYTF
abundance: once
len: 13
v_gene: TRBV5-4
d_gene: TRBD1
j_gene: TRBJ1-2

CDR3nt: TGTGCCAGCAGGCGACAGTTCAATCAGCCCCAGCATTTT
CDR3aa: CASRRQFNQPQHF
abundance: NA
len: 13
v_gene: TRBV7-8
d_gene: NA
j_gene: TRBJ1-5

CDR3nt: TGTGCCAGTAGTATTGTTCGCGGGGGCACTGAAGCTTTCTTT
CDR3aa: CASSIVRGGTEAFF
abundance: NA
len: 14
v_gene: TRBV19
d_gene: NA
j_gene: TRBJ1-1

CDR3nt: TGTGCCAGCAGCGAGGGCGTTTGGAGAAACACCATATATTTT
CDR3aa: CASSEGVWRNTIYF
abundance: NA
len: 14
v_gene: TRBV5-4
d_gene: NA
j_gene: TRBJ1-3

CDR3nt: TGTGCCAGCAGCTTAGGGGGTAGCGGGAGAGGTGAGCAGTTCTTC
CDR3aa: CASSLGGSGRGEQFF
abundance: NA
len: 15
v_gene: TRBV7-3
d_gene: TRBD2
j_gene: TRBJ2-1

CDR3nt: TGTGCCAGCAGGTTGACAGGGGGGGACACTGAAGCTTTCTTT
CDR3aa: CASRLTGGDTEAFF
abundance: NA
len: 14
v_gene: TRBV27
d_gene: TRBD1
j_gene: TRBJ1-1

CDR3nt: TGTGCCATCAGTGAGCCGACAGGGCCTGCTAACTATGGCTACACCTTC
CDR3aa: CAISEPTGPANYGYTF
abundance: NA
len: 16
v_gene: TRBV10-3
d_gene: TRBD1
j_gene: TRBJ1-2

CDR3nt: TGTGCCACCACCTACGGGGGGAGGTCAAATGAGCAGTTCTTC
CDR3aa: CATTYGGRSNEQFF
abundance: NA
len: 14
v_gene: TRBV27
d_gene: TRBD2
j_gene: TRBJ2-1

CDR3nt: TGTGCCAGCAGTCGTACAGGCGGTCGGGATCAGCCCCAGCATTTT
CDR3aa: CASSRTGGRDQPQHF
abundance: NA
len: 15
v_gene: TRBV5-6
d_gene: NA
j_gene: TRBJ1-5

CDR3nt: TGTGCCAGCTGGGGGGGACACGCCAATGAAAAACTGTTTTTT
CDR3aa: CASWGGHANEKLFF
abundance: NA
len: 14
v_gene: TRBV7-9
d_gene: NA
j_gene: TRBJ1-4

CDR3nt: TGTGCCAGCGAGTTTAGGACAGTTAACTATGGCTACACCTTC
CDR3aa: CASEFRTVNYGYTF
abundance: NA
len: 14
v_gene: TRBV28
d_gene: NA
j_gene: TRBJ1-2

CDR3nt: TGTGCCACCAGCGACCCCGGGACAGGGAAGCCTGAAGCTTTCTTT
CDR3aa: CATSDPGTGKPEAFF
abundance: NA
len: 15
v_gene: TRBV15
d_gene: TRBD1
j_gene: TRBJ1-1

CDR3nt: TGTGCCAGCTCACCAGTAGGATCCGGGACAGAGTTAGCTAACTATGGCTACACCTTC
CDR3aa: CASSPVGSGTELANYGYTF
abundance: once
len: 19
v_gene: TRBV18
d_gene: TRBD1
j_gene: TRBJ1-2

CDR3nt: TGTGCCAGCAGCATCCCGGGACAGCGCTCTGGAAACACCATATATTTT
CDR3aa: CASSIPGQRSGNTIYF
abundance: NA
len: 16
v_gene: TRBV7-2
d_gene: TRBD1
j_gene: TRBJ1-3

CDR3nt: TGCGCCAGCAGTGAGTCGGGACAGTTTTCACCCCTCCACTTT
CDR3aa: CASSESGQFSPLHF
abundance: NA
len: 14
v_gene: TRBV10-2
d_gene: TRBD1
j_gene: TRBJ1-6

CDR3nt: TGTGCCAGCAGCCTACAAACCGGGACACGGACGTACAATGAGCAGTTCTTC
CDR3aa: CASSLQTGTRTYNEQFF
abundance: NA
len: 17
v_gene: TRBV3-1/TRBV3-2
d_gene: NA
j_gene: TRBJ2-1

CDR3nt: TGTGCCAGCAGCGACAGGGGAGGAACTGAAGCTTTCTTT
CDR3aa: CASSDRGGTEAFF
abundance: NA
len: 13
v_gene: TRBV12-3/TRBV12-4
d_gene: TRBD1
j_gene: TRBJ1-1

CDR3nt: TGTGCCAGCAGCCAATTAGGGAGGAACACCGGGGAGCTGTTTTTT
CDR3aa: CASSQLGRNTGELFF
abundance: NA
len: 15
v_gene: TRBV7-8
d_gene: NA
j_gene: TRBJ2-2

CDR3nt: TGTGCCAGCAGTTACTCCGGGAGGGCCCTGCTCAATGAGCAGTTCTTC
CDR3aa: CASSYSGRALLNEQFF
abundance: NA
len: 16
v_gene: TRBV27
d_gene: TRBD2
j_gene: TRBJ2-1

CDR3nt: TGTGCCAGCAGTTCACAACTAACAGGGGCCAGCAATCAGCCCCAGCATTTT
CDR3aa: CASSSQLTGASNQPQHF
abundance: NA
len: 17
v_gene: TRBV27
d_gene: TRBD1
j_gene: TRBJ1-5

CDR3nt: TGTGCCACCAGCGACCCGGGACAGCTGACTATCGGCTACACCTTC
CDR3aa: CATSDPGQLTIGYTF
abundance: NA
len: 15
v_gene: TRBV15
d_gene: TRBD1
j_gene: TRBJ1-2

CDR3nt: TGTGCCAGCAGCGTAGAGGCAGGGGGATCCTACGAGCAGTACTTC
CDR3aa: CASSVEAGGSYEQYF
abundance: few
len: 15
v_gene: TRBV9
d_gene: TRBD1
j_gene: TRBJ2-7

CDR3nt: TGTGCCTGGAGTGTCACGGGAGGGGGCAATCAGCCCCAGCATTTT
CDR3aa: CAWSVTGGGNQPQHF
abundance: NA
len: 15
v_gene: TRBV30
d_gene: NA
j_gene: TRBJ1-5

CDR3nt: TGCGCCAGCAGCCAAGTTCGGGGGACGAACACCGGGGAGCTGTTTTTT
CDR3aa: CASSQVRGTNTGELFF
abundance: NA
len: 16
v_gene: TRBV4-3
d_gene: NA
j_gene: TRBJ2-2

CDR3nt: TGTGCCACCAGTGATTTGATGAGCGGGAGCTACAATGAGCAGTTCTTC
CDR3aa: CATSDLMSGSYNEQFF
abundance: NA
len: 16
v_gene: TRBV24-1
d_gene: TRBD2
j_gene: TRBJ2-1

CDR3nt: TGCGCCAGCAGTCAGGGTTTTCTGGGTAGCGGCACAGATACGCAGTATTTT
CDR3aa: CASSQGFLGSGTDTQYF
abundance: once
len: 17
v_gene: TRBV23-1
d_gene: NA
j_gene: TRBJ2-3

CDR3nt: TGTGCCAGCAGTTTACGGACAGGGGGCAATTCACCCCTCCACTTT
CDR3aa: CASSLRTGGNSPLHF
abundance: NA
len: 15
v_gene: TRBV27
d_gene: TRBD1
j_gene: TRBJ1-6

CDR3nt: TGTGCCAGCTCACTTCGACAGGGGGAAGAAAAACTGTTTTTT
CDR3aa: CASSLRQGEEKLFF
abundance: once
len: 14
v_gene: TRBV18
d_gene: TRBD1
j_gene: TRBJ1-4

CDR3nt: TGTGCCAGCAGCTTTCAGACTACCTACGAGCAGTACTTC
CDR3aa: CASSFQTTYEQYF
abundance: NA
len: 13
v_gene: TRBV7-2
d_gene: NA
j_gene: TRBJ2-7

CDR3nt: TGCGCCAGCAGCATGGGGACTAGCGGGTACGAGCAGTACTTC
CDR3aa: CASSMGTSGYEQYF
abundance: NA
len: 14
v_gene: TRBV5-1
d_gene: TRBD2
j_gene: TRBJ2-7